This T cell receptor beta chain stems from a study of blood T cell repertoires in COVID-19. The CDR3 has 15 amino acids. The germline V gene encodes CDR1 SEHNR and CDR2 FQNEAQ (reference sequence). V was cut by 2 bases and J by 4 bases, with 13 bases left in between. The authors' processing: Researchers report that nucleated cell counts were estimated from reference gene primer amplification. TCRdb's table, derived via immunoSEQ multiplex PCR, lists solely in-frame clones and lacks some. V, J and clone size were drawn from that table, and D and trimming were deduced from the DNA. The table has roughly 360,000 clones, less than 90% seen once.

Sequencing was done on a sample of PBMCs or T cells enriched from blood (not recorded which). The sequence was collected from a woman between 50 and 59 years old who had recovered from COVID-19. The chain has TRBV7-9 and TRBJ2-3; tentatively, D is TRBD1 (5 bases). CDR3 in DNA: TGTGCCAGCAGCTTAAAGCAGGGATACTCAGATACGCAGTATTTT. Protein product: CASSLKQGYSDTQYF.